Sequencing of this T cell receptor (beta chain) was carried out in a study of blood T cell repertoires in COVID-19. Study information: Donors in the United States, Italy and Spain gave samples during acute or convalescent COVID-19. T cells, B-cell-depleted T cells, or PBMCs provided the cDNA or gDNA that served as material.

Unmatched junction bases numbered 0, after V lost 7 bases and J lost 0 bases. There are 13 residues in the CDR3. The germline gives CDR1 MDHEN, CDR2 SYDVKM. It was during active infection that Seattle patients were enrolled and then longitudinally followed. As originally analysed: Amplification of reference gene primers provided the estimated nucleated cell counts. Sequencing used immunoSEQ multiplex PCR; TCRdb keeps in-frame clones, though not all of them. From that table come the V and J calls and clone size; the DNA was used to work out D and trimming. The sample yields more than 85,000 clones, roughly 87% seen once.

The TCR was taken from a woman aged 45 to 65 with COVID-19, enrolled during active disease. The source material was peripheral blood. J is TRBJ2-1 and V is TRBV28; 7 nucleotides match TRBD2. The CDR3 is CASTGGSYNEQFF. The CDR3 DNA reads as TGTGCCAGCACGGGGGGCTCCTACAATGAGCAGTTCTTC.